Listed below are T cell receptor beta chains from one sample, sequenced in a study of shared clonotypes between healthy human individuals. Assay: immunoSEQ multiplex PCR; the TCRdb copy retains only in-frame clones and omits some. Among under 1,900,000 clones listed, approximately 98.5% were seen once. The sample comprised naive CD4+ T cells sorted from blood. These receptor sequences come from a man aged 25 to 40 in good health. Each CDR3 is given without its conserved first and last residue.

TRBJ1-1	TRBV28	ASKRSDTEAF
TRBJ1-1	TRBV28	ASRKANTEAF
TRBJ1-2	TRBV28	ASLSGVIGGYT
TRBJ1-1	TRBV28	ASSRSGWDMNTEAF
TRBJ2-3	TRBV6-1	ASSGLAGSTDTQY
TRBJ2-1	TRBV10-3	AISVRSSYNEQF
TRBJ1-2	TRBV30	AWKGLGGYT
TRBJ1-4	TRBV20-1	SAERGEKLF
TRBJ2-7	TRBV10-3	AISERLPEGEQY
TRBJ2-7	TRBV30	AWSGYSGTYEQY
TRBJ2-5	TRBV7-9	ASSLQLRQETQY
TRBJ2-5	TRBV10-3	ATGQGVGETQY
TRBJ2-2	TRBV19	ASSITTGGTTGELF
TRBJ2-1	TRBV10-3	AISALLVYEQF
TRBJ1-1	TRBV19	ASSNEGTEAF
TRBJ2-3	TRBV6-5	ASSPWEGGSDTQY
TRBJ2-2	TRBV4-3	ASSLATGPSGELF
TRBJ1-2	TRBV14	ASSQDRFYGYT
TRBJ1-1	TRBV7-2	ASSFDTEIYEAF
TRBJ2-2	TRBV9	ASSGRTSGRGTGELF
TRBJ2-2	TRBV28	ASSVKGTRTGELF
TRBJ2-3	TRBV11-2	ASSFLINTDTQY
TRBJ2-5	TRBV28	ASSFTPETQY